These 27 T cell receptor beta chains share one sample of origin, sequenced in a study of T cells in Graves' hyperthyroidism and ophthalmopathy. The investigators amplified TCR beta CDR3 regions from RNA transcripts. In the first-round RT-PCR of the TCR CDR3, the HTBI primer set was used. TCRdb fed the multiplex PCR reads into MiXCR, producing one record per CDR3 protein. The table records over 250,000 distinct CDR3 sequences, around 13% of them present only once. The sequenced material came from blood. All receptors come from a woman in her thirties or forties with Graves' ophthalmopathy.

The chain's CDR3 is CASSAGTGGRTDTQYF. The DNA of the CDR3 is TGTGCCAGCAGCGCCGGGACAGGGGGCAGGACAGATACGCAGTATTTT. The chain couples TRBV9 to TRBJ2-3, with 12 bases lining up with TRBD1. The V segment lost 3 bases and the J segment 3 bases; nucleotides outside the gene matches: 5. The CDR3 is 16 residues long. CDR1 SGDLS and CDR2 YYNGEE come from the germline V gene.

Many counts were recorded for this clonotype. A clone one base away is much larger, so this may be a read error. The rearrangement links TRBV7-8 to TRBJ2-7; D gene unclear. V lost 0 bases to trimming and J lost 5 bases, with 2 bases between them. The CDR3 extends over 11 amino acids. CDR1 and CDR2 from the germline V gene are SGHVS and FQNEAQ. For the CDR3, the DNA is TGTGCCAGCAGCTTAGCCAACGAGCAGTACTTC. This encodes CASSLANEQYF. The full variable domain, rest sourced from reference TRBV7-8 and TRBJ2-7, is GAGVSQSPRYKVAKRGQDVALRCDPISGHVSLFWYQQALGQGPEFLTYFQNEAQLDKSGLPSDRFFAERPEGSVSTLKIQRTQQEDSAVYLCASSLANEQYFGPGTRLTVT.

This clonotype was seen a few times. The chain is built from TRBV27 and TRBJ2-1; 10 positions match TRBD2. Per germline, CDR1 MNHEY and CDR2 SMNVEV (reference sequence). V shed 3 bases and J 13 bases; nucleotides not matched to a gene: 9. CDR3 length: 14 residues. The CDR3 here is CASSLASGRRDQFF. The CDR3 coding sequence is TGTGCCAGCAGTTTGGCTAGCGGGAGACGTGACCAGTTCTTC.

This clonotype was counted many times. This rearrangement joins TRBV12-5 to TRBJ2-1; TRBD2 aligns across 7 bases. J lost 6 bases, V lost 6 bases, and 8 bases had no gene match. Germline V gives CDR1 LGHNT, CDR2 FRNRAP. CDR3 length: 14 amino acids. This CDR3 is CASGGGLIGNEQFF. Here the CDR3 DNA reads TGTGCTAGTGGCGGGGGACTAATCGGCAATGAGCAGTTCTTC. The complete variable domain, with remaining parts taken from reference TRBV12-5 and TRBJ2-1, reads DARVTQTPRHKVTEMGQEVTMRCQPILGHNTVFWYRQTMMQGLELLAYFRNRAPLDDSGMPKDRFSAEMPDATLATLKIQPSEPRDSAVYFCASGGGLIGNEQFFGPGTRLTVL.

The sample holds many counts of this clonotype. The CDR3 spells CSGQFGADYGYTF. Here the CDR3 DNA reads TGCAGTGGACAGTTCGGCGCCGACTATGGCTACACCTTC. This chain connects TRBV20-1 to TRBJ1-2; a possible D gene is TRBD1 (5 bases). V shed 7 bases and J shed 3 bases, with 15 bases lying between them. The CDR3 spans 13 residues. The germline V gene has CDR1 DFQATT and CDR2 SNEGSKA (reference sequence).

The chain is built from TRBV5-6 and TRBJ1-4, with 7 bases aligning to TRBD1. From germline, CDR1 is SGHDT and CDR2 YYEEEE. V dropped 3 bases and J dropped 0; count of bases not matched to a gene: 5. The length of the CDR3 is 16 residues. CDR3 bases: TGTGCCAGCAGCTGGGGGACAGCCGCAACTAATGAAAAACTGTTTTTT. Residues: CASSWGTAATNEKLFF.

This clonotype has more than one count but fewer than ten. The chain links TRBV7-6 to TRBJ1-5; possibly TRBD1 for D (5 bases). This CDR3 has 18 residues. Germline V gene lookup returns CDR1 SGHVS and CDR2 FNYEAQ. V dropped 2 bases and J dropped 0 bases, with 17 bases sitting between them. This CDR3 is CASSLQGPNYYSNQPQHF. The CDR3 nucleotides are TGTGCCAGCAGCTTACAGGGCCCGAATTACTATAGCAATCAGCCCCAGCATTTT.

This clonotype occurred many times. The chain joins TRBV29-1 to TRBJ2-7; maybe TRBD1 (5 bases). The germline gives CDR1 SQVTM, CDR2 ANQGSEA. The CDR3 loop spans 12 amino acids. V was cut by 2 bases and J by 5 bases, with 10 bases left in between. The CDR3 sequence: CSVEQGPHEQYF. DNA of the CDR3: TGCAGCGTTGAACAGGGTCCCCACGAGCAGTACTTC.

This clonotype was seen ten or more times. This chain uses TRBV6-1 with TRBJ1-1; 7 positions agree with TRBD1. CDR1 and CDR2 from the germline V gene are MNHNS and SASEGT. The CDR3 length is 15 residues. Trimming took 2 bases from V and 0 from J; bases not matched to a gene: 3. The CDR3 nucleotides read TGTGCCAGCAGTGAAAGAGGGGGCCTGAACACTGAAGCTTTCTTT. Translating it yields CASSERGGLNTEAFF.

The sample holds many counts of this clonotype. V and J are TRBV9 and TRBJ2-1; D not resolved. This CDR3 region has 15 residues. Germline loops: CDR1 SGDLS, CDR2 YYNGEE. Trimming removed 3 bases from V and 2 bases from J, with 12 bases in between. The CDR3 spells CASSGSAYPYNEQFF. For the CDR3, the DNA is TGTGCCAGCAGCGGATCAGCCTATCCCTACAATGAGCAGTTCTTC.

This clonotype was observed many times. The gene calls are TRBV7-2 and TRBJ2-3; D gene unclear. The V gene lost 4 bases and the J gene lost 2 bases, with 7 bases spanning the gap. This CDR3 is 13 amino acids long. Germline CDR1 is SGHTA and CDR2 is FQGNSA. The CDR3, as DNA: TGTGCCAGCAGCTCGGGCTTCACAGATACGCAGTATTTT. Protein: CASSSGFTDTQYF.

The genes are TRBV2 and TRBJ2-7; either TRBD1 or TRBD2 may supply D (5 bases each). Germline V gives CDR1 SNHLY, CDR2 FYNNEI. Trimming left V 7 bases short and J 2 bases short, with 15 bases between. The CDR3 consists of 14 residues. CDR3 bases: TGTGCCAGCAAGGGGCGGGCGAAGGCCTACGAGCAGTACTTC. It yields the protein CASKGRAKAYEQYF.

This clonotype was detected ten times or more. The chain joins TRBV19 to TRBJ2-2, with D perhaps matching TRBD1 or TRBD2 (5 bases each). Germline CDR1 and CDR2: LNHDA and SQIVND (reference sequence). The CDR3 has 14 amino acids. Trimming took 10 bases from V and 5 from J, leaving 17 bases between them. The CDR3 DNA reads as TGTGCCACCTCCCTCGGGACGCAAACCGGGGAGCTGTTTTTT. Amino acids: CATSLGTQTGELFF.

This clonotype has more than one count but fewer than ten. The genes are TRBV18 and TRBJ2-1; D gene unclear. The CDR3 is made up of 14 amino acids. Germline CDR1 KGHSH, CDR2 LQKENI. Trimming removed 1 base at V and 4 bases at J, with 8 bases between. CDR3 in DNA: TGTGCCAGCTCACCACGATCTAGATACAATGAGCAGTTCTTC. As protein: CASSPRSRYNEQFF. Using reference TRBV18 and TRBJ2-1 for the parts outside the CDR3, the full variable domain is NAGVMQNPRHLVRRRGQEARLRCSPMKGHSHVYWYRQLPEEGLKFMVYLQKENIIDESGMPKERFSAEFPKEGPSILRIQQVVRGDSAAYFCASSPRSRYNEQFFGPGTRLTVL.

This clonotype was detected many times. The rearrangement joins TRBV7-9 to TRBJ2-1, with D possibly being TRBD1 or TRBD2 (5 bases each). Germline assignment: CDR1 SEHNR and CDR2 FQNEAQ (reference sequence). Trimming cost V 5 bases and J 8 bases, with 16 bases left between them. This CDR3 has 14 residues. In nucleotides, the CDR3 is TGTGCCAGCAGCCATGTCTCACGGGACGATGAGCAGTTCTTC. Encoded protein: CASSHVSRDDEQFF.

This clonotype has at least ten counts. The chain has TRBV2 and TRBJ2-5, with a tentative D call TRBD2 (6 bases). Per the germline V gene, CDR1 is SNHLY and CDR2 is FYNNEI. This CDR3 is 13 amino acids long. V lost 4 bases to trimming and J lost 4 bases, with 10 bases between them. The CDR3 DNA sequence: TGTGCCAGCAGTGTCTTCGGGGGAGAGACCCAGTACTTC. Amino acids: CASSVFGGETQYF.

V is TRBV20-1 and J is TRBJ1-4, with TRBD1 as a possible D gene (5 bases). The germline V and J ends were trimmed by 5 bases and 0 bases, with 13 bases remaining between them. The CDR3 totals 15 residues. Germline-derived CDR1 and CDR2 are DFQATT and SNEGSKA (reference sequence). The CDR3 nucleotides read TGCAGTGCTCGGCAGGGATTTGCAACTAATGAAAAACTGTTTTTT. This translates into CSARQGFATNEKLFF.

This clonotype occurred many times. The CDR3 DNA follows: TGCAGTGCTAGAAGCCTCCATGAGACCCAGTACTTC. Amino acids: CSARSLHETQYF. The chain links TRBV20-1 to TRBJ2-5; D is ambiguous. The CDR3 is 12 residues long. Trimming pared 2 bases from V and 5 bases from J, leaving 9 bases between. Germline lookup yields CDR1 DFQATT and CDR2 SNEGSKA (reference sequence).

This clonotype was seen many times. The chain carries TRBV5-1 and TRBJ1-1; D gene ambiguous. Germline CDR1 is SGHRS and CDR2 is YFSETQ. The CDR3 loop spans 14 amino acids. V dropped 0 bases and J dropped 4 bases, with 10 bases sitting between them. The CDR3 loop reads CASSLGGMSTEAFF. In DNA, the CDR3 is TGCGCCAGCAGCTTGGGTGGCATGAGCACTGAAGCTTTCTTT.

There are many counts of this clonotype. The V call is TRBV7-9, the J call TRBJ2-3; possible D gene TRBD2, 6 bases. The germline CDR1 and CDR2 sequences are SEHNR and FQNEAQ (reference sequence). The CDR3 has 14 amino acids. The V end lost 0 bases, the J end lost 4 bases, and 8 bases lay between the germline ends. The CDR3 DNA follows: TGTGCCAGCAGCTTAGCGTTAGCGGCAGATACGCAGTATTTT. Amino acids: CASSLALAADTQYF.

This clonotype came up many times. V gene TRBV10-1 combines with J gene TRBJ1-3; D uncertain. The CDR3 is made up of 14 amino acids. V lost 4 bases, J lost 0 bases, and 7 bases lay in between. Germline V gene sequence: CDR1 WNHNN, CDR2 SYGVQD (reference sequence). CDR3: CASSGLGSGNTIYF. The CDR3 nucleotides are TGCGCCAGCAGTGGATTGGGCTCTGGAAACACCATATATTTT.

This clonotype was seen ten or more times. The J gene is TRBJ2-7, the V gene TRBV3-1, with D hard to call. V shed 0 bases and J shed 1 base, with 10 bases lying between them. The CDR3 contains 15 residues. Germline CDR1 and CDR2: LGHDT and YNNKEL (reference sequence). For the CDR3, the DNA is TGTGCCAGCAGCCAAGATTTCCCATATTCCTACGAGCAGTACTTC. Protein: CASSQDFPYSYEQYF.

Ten or more counts support this clonotype. The CDR3 nucleotides read TGCGCCAGCAGAGCTAGCGGGGGGGACATTCAGTACTTC. Residues: CASRASGGDIQYF. This sequence joins TRBV10-1 and TRBJ2-4; 12 bases line up with TRBD2. The CDR3 has 13 residues. Germline CDR1 WNHNN, CDR2 SYGVQD (reference sequence). Trimming at V came to 6 bases and at J to 8 bases, leaving 2 bases not matched to a gene.

This clonotype has a count of ten or more. V gene TRBV28 combines with J gene TRBJ2-7; the match to TRBD2 covers 13 bases. Germline V gives CDR1 MDHEN, CDR2 SYDVKM. The CDR3 extends over 15 amino acids. The V gene end was trimmed by 5 bases and the J gene end by 7 bases; junction bases not matched to a gene: 8. CDR3 nucleotide sequence: TGTGCCAGCAGTCCCCGGACTAGCGGGAGTGAAGAGCAGTACTTC. It codes for CASSPRTSGSEEQYF.

The CDR3 DNA reads as TGTGCCAGCAGTGAAGTGGGGTGGTCTGAGCATTTT. It encodes CASSEVGWSEHF. The gene calls are TRBV2 and TRBJ1-5; unclear D gene. Deletions cut 1 base from V and 14 bases from J, with 12 bases between. The germline gives CDR1 SNHLY, CDR2 FYNNEI. This CDR3 contains 12 residues.

This clonotype was found once. The rearrangement uses TRBV20-1 and TRBJ2-3, with 8 bases fitting TRBD2. There are 16 residues in the CDR3. V was clipped by 5 bases and J by 4 bases; unmatched bases: 14. The germline V gene has CDR1 DFQATT and CDR2 SNEGSKA (reference sequence). The CDR3 loop reads CSAPAIPAGAPDTQYF. The CDR3 DNA sequence: TGCAGTGCTCCCGCCATACCAGCGGGAGCCCCAGATACGCAGTATTTT.

In its sample, this clonotype was seen a few times. The rearrangement joins TRBV19 to TRBJ1-1; D gene ambiguous. Germline CDR1 and CDR2: LNHDA and SQIVND (reference sequence). The CDR3 sequence is 14 residues long. With 5 bases removed from V and 0 bases from J, the gap between germline ends came to 10 bases. CDR3 sequence (DNA): TGTGCCAGTAGTCACGGAGGAGTGAACACTGAAGCTTTCTTT. Protein: CASSHGGVNTEAFF.